These 20 T cell receptor beta chains share one sample of origin, sequenced in a study of shared clonotypes between healthy human individuals. The repertoire was sequenced with immunoSEQ multiplex PCR; TCRdb's copy has only in-frame clones and lacks some. The sample comprises approximately 1.5 million clones, 95% to 99% of which are singletons, and 0.45% rests with the top ten. The sequenced sample consisted of naive CD4+ T cells sorted from blood. Subset given: CD45RA+ positively selected. The receptors shown here come from a young man in good health.

V is TRBV18 and J is TRBJ2-1; D remains ambiguous. The CDR3 consists of 15 residues. Per germline, CDR1 KGHSH and CDR2 LQKENI. The V end lost 2 bases, the J end lost 8 bases, and 16 bases lay between the germline ends. The CDR3 is CASSPISAGDDEQFF. The CDR3 nucleotides read TGTGCCAGCTCACCAATTTCAGCCGGAGACGATGAGCAGTTCTTC.

V gene TRBV7-9 combines with J gene TRBJ2-2, with 8 positions matching TRBD2. The CDR3 spans 17 residues. Germline CDR1 reads SEHNR; CDR2 reads FQNEAQ (reference sequence). The V gene end was trimmed by 5 bases and the J gene end by 2 bases; junction bases not matched to a gene: 10. CDR3 loop: CASSLRAGEGNTGELFF. The CDR3 DNA sequence: TGTGCCAGCAGCCTGCGAGCGGGAGAGGGAAACACCGGGGAGCTGTTTTTT.

V gene TRBV2 combines with J gene TRBJ2-7, with TRBD1 matching 8 bases. The germline V gene has CDR1 SNHLY and CDR2 FYNNEI. J lost 2 bases, V lost 2 bases, and 2 bases had no gene match. This CDR3 is 14 amino acids long. Here the CDR3 reads CASSETTGAYEQYF. CDR3 nucleotides: TGTGCCAGCAGTGAAACGACAGGGGCCTACGAGCAGTACTTC. Combining the CDR3 with reference TRBV2 and TRBJ2-7 gives the whole variable domain EPEVTQTPSHQVTQMGQEVILRCVPISNHLYFYWYRQILGQKVEFLVSFYNNEISEKSEIFDDQFSVERPDGSNFTLKIRSTKLEDSAMYFCASSETTGAYEQYFGPGTRLTVT.

J is TRBJ1-2 and V is TRBV5-1; tentative D call: TRBD1 (5 bases). V was shortened by 3 bases and J by 5 bases, with 14 bases between the two germline ends. CDR1 is SGHRS and CDR2 is YFSETQ in the germline V gene. This CDR3 region has 14 residues. The CDR3 nucleotides are TGCGCCAGCAGCTGGGGCGGACGGGAATATGGCTACACCTTC. It is translated as CASSWGGREYGYTF.

This clone was counted once. V usage is TRBV19 and J usage is TRBJ2-5; no clear D gene. The germline gives CDR1 LNHDA, CDR2 SQIVND (reference sequence). The V gene lost 4 bases and the J gene lost 2 bases, with 8 bases spanning the gap. The CDR3 sequence is 13 residues long. The CDR3 coding sequence is TGTGCCAGTAGTAGGGCTACTCAAGAGACCCAGTACTTC. Translating gives CASSRATQETQYF.

CDR3 protein: CASSGGTSWNEQFF. In nucleotides, the CDR3 is TGTGCCAGCAGCGGGGGGACTAGTTGGAATGAGCAGTTCTTC. V and J are TRBV7-2 and TRBJ2-1, with 8 bases identical to TRBD2. The CDR3 totals 14 residues. In germline, CDR1 is SGHTA, CDR2 FQGNSA. J was trimmed by 7 bases and V by 5 bases; bases with no gene match: 7. Looking up the rest from reference TRBV7-2 and TRBJ2-1 gives the full variable domain: GAGVSQSPSNKVTEKGKDVELRCDPISGHTALYWYRQSLGQGLEFLIYFQGNSAPDKSGLPSDRFSAERTGGSVSTLTIQRTQQEDSAVYLCASSGGTSWNEQFFGPGTRLTVL.

The V gene is TRBV7-8, the J gene TRBJ2-1, with D possibly being TRBD2 (6 bases). The CDR3 is 16 residues long. Trimming stripped 1 base from V and 7 bases from J, with 17 bases between. CDR1 SGHVS and CDR2 FQNEAQ come from the germline V gene. The CDR3 spells CASSLVIWEVKNEQFF. The CDR3 bases are TGTGCCAGCAGCTTAGTTATCTGGGAGGTTAAGAATGAGCAGTTCTTC.

V gene TRBV9 combines with J gene TRBJ1-4; no reliable D call. V was pared by 0 bases and J by 5 bases, with 5 bases between. The CDR3 consists of 13 residues. CDR1 is SGDLS, CDR2 YYNGEE, per germline. CDR3 loop: CASSVDGNEKLFF. The CDR3 bases are TGTGCCAGCAGCGTAGACGGAAATGAAAAACTGTTTTTT.

With respect to this clone: Within the sample, other DNA sequences also encode this same CDR3. The chain uses TRBV9 and TRBJ1-2; D not resolved. The length of the CDR3 is 13 residues. Trimming took off 0 bases at V and 4 bases at J, with 7 bases between the two ends. The germline gives CDR1 SGDLS, CDR2 YYNGEE. In nucleotides, the CDR3 is TGTGCCAGCAGCGTAGGGTCCTCCTATGGCTACACCTTC. Protein sequence: CASSVGSSYGYTF.

The sample holds one count of this clone. This rearrangement joins TRBV27 to TRBJ2-7; 9 bases are shared with TRBD1. Trimming cost V 6 bases and J 7 bases; bases outside gene matches: 13. This CDR3 region has 15 residues. Germline loops: CDR1 MNHEY, CDR2 SMNVEV (reference sequence). The CDR3 is CASRTRGTGLIEQYF. The CDR3 nucleotides read TGTGCCAGCAGAACTAGGGGGACAGGGTTAATTGAGCAGTACTTC.

V gene TRBV5-1 combines with J gene TRBJ2-3, with D unclear. This CDR3 is built from 16 residues. The germline CDR1 and CDR2 sequences are SGHRS and YFSETQ. The V and J ends lost 2 bases and 1 base respectively, with 14 bases between them. The CDR3: CASSFGEGEGTDTQYF. The CDR3 nucleotides are TGCGCCAGCAGCTTCGGCGAAGGTGAGGGCACAGATACGCAGTATTTT.

The chain employs TRBV5-1 and TRBJ2-2, with 9 bases identical to TRBD1. The V gene end was trimmed by 4 bases and the J gene end by 4 bases; junction bases not matched to a gene: 5. The CDR3 contains 15 residues. Germline-derived CDR1 and CDR2 are SGHRS and YFSETQ. The CDR3 reads CASSRTGASTGELFF. CDR3 DNA: TGCGCCAGCAGCCGGACAGGGGCGAGCACCGGGGAGCTGTTTTTT. Supplemented by reference TRBV5-1 and TRBJ2-2, the full variable domain reads KAGVTQTPRYLIKTRGQQVTLSCSPISGHRSVSWYQQTPGQGLQFLFEYFSETQRNKGNFPGRFSGRQFSNSRSEMNVSTLELGDSALYLCASSRTGASTGELFFGEGSRLTVL.

The chain joins TRBV28 to TRBJ2-3; tentative D call: TRBD2 (5 bases). The CDR3 length is 15 residues. V was shortened by 1 base and J by 6 bases, with 14 bases between the two germline ends. CDR1 and CDR2 (germline): MDHEN, SYDVKM. Written as DNA, the CDR3 is TGTGCCAGCAGTTTATTTCCAGCGGTTGGGGATACGCAGTATTTT. Translation: CASSLFPAVGDTQYF.

The rearrangement links TRBV29-1 to TRBJ1-2; D remains unclear. This CDR3 comprises 14 residues. Germline V CDR1 and CDR2: SQVTM, ANQGSEA. Trimming removed 3 bases from V and 2 bases from J, with 13 bases in between. The CDR3 DNA sequence: TGCAGCGTTGATTTCCCGCCAGAGAACTATGGCTACACCTTC. Its protein is CSVDFPPENYGYTF.

The chain uses TRBV9 and TRBJ2-7; 10 bases align to TRBD2. In germline, CDR1 is SGDLS, CDR2 YYNGEE. V dropped 3 bases and J dropped 6; count of bases not matched to a gene: 6. This CDR3 spans 14 amino acids. DNA of the CDR3: TGTGCCAGCAGCGCTAGCGGGAGTAATCCCGAGCAGTACTTC. Protein product: CASSASGSNPEQYF.

For this clone: This same CDR3 is encoded by further DNA sequences in the sample. The V gene is TRBV9, the J gene TRBJ2-7, with D unclear. The germline CDR1 and CDR2 sequences are SGDLS and YYNGEE. The CDR3 is 14 amino acids. V was cut by 0 bases and J by 3 bases, with 10 bases left in between. In DNA, the CDR3 is TGTGCCAGCAGCGTAGGGAACCGAAACTACGAGCAGTACTTC. Translating gives CASSVGNRNYEQYF.

The genes are TRBV7-6 and TRBJ1-2; 9 positions match TRBD1. This CDR3 is built from 14 residues. V was pared by 4 bases and J by 5 bases, with 5 bases of the junction left unmatched. The germline gives CDR1 SGHVS, CDR2 FNYEAQ. The CDR3 DNA reads TGTGCCAGCAGCTCGTACAGGGGGCCATATGGCTACACCTTC. It specifies CASSSYRGPYGYTF.

The V and J genes are TRBV9 and TRBJ1-2; perhaps TRBD1 as D (5 bases). Germline V gives CDR1 SGDLS, CDR2 YYNGEE. Deletions cut 0 bases from V and 5 bases from J, with 8 bases between. The CDR3 has 13 amino acids. CDR3 loop: CASSVAGRYGYTF. The CDR3 region has the DNA TGTGCCAGCAGCGTAGCGGGACGGTATGGCTACACCTTC.

CDR3 sequence reads: CASSPNPYEQYF. In DNA, the CDR3 is TGTGCCAGCAGCCCTAATCCCTACGAGCAGTACTTC. This sequence joins TRBV9 and TRBJ2-7; D remains ambiguous. This CDR3 has 12 amino acids. Germline V gene data show CDR1 as SGDLS and CDR2 as YYNGEE. V lost 4 bases and J 2 bases, leaving 7 bases between the germline ends.

This clone was counted a single time. The chain couples TRBV7-8 to TRBJ1-2, with 12 bases matching TRBD1. CDR1 is SGHVS and CDR2 is FQNEAQ in the germline V gene. V dropped 1 base and J dropped 3; count of bases not matched to a gene: 3. This CDR3 contains 16 residues. The CDR3 coding sequence is TGTGCCAGCAGCTTAGAAGGGACAGGGGGCGACTATGGCTACACCTTC. Translating gives CASSLEGTGGDYGYTF.